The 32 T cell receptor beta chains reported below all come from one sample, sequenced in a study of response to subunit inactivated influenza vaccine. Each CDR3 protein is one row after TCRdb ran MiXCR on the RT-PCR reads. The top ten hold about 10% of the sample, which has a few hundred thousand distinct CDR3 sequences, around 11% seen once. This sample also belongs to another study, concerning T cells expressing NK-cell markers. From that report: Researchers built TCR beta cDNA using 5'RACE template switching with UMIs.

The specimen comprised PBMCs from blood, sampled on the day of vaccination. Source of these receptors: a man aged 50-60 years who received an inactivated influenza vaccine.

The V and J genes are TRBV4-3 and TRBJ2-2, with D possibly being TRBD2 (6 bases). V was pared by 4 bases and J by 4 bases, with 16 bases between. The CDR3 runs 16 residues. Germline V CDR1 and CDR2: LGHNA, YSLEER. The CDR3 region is CASSPLSARGTGELFF. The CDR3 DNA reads TGCGCCAGCAGCCCCCTCTCCGCGCGGGGCACCGGGGAGCTGTTTTTT.

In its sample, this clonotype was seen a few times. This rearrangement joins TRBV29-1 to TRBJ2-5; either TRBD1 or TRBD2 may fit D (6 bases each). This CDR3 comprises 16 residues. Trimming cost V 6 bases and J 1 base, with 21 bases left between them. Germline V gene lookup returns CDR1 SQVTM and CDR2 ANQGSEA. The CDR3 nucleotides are TGCAGCGTACGGGGGCCACGGGTCGTTTTCCAAGAGACCCAGTACTTC. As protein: CSVRGPRVVFQETQYF.

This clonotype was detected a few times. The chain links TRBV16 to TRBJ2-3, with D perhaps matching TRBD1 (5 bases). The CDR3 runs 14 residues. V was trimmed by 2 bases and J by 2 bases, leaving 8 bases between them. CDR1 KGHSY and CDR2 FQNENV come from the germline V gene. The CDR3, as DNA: TGTGCCAGCAGCCAAGACAGTCACACAGATACGCAGTATTTT. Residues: CASSQDSHTDTQYF.

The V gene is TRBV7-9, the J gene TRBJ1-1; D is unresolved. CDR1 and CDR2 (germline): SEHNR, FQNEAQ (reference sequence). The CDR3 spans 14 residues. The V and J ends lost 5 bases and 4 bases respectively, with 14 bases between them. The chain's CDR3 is CASSPSGLGTEAFF. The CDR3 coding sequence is TGTGCCAGCAGCCCCAGTGGACTGGGCACTGAAGCTTTCTTT.

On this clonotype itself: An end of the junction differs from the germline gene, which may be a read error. The CDR3 protein is CASSLYTGETYEQHF. CDR3 DNA: TGTGCCAGCAGTTTATATACAGGGGAGACCTACGAGCAGCACTTC. The chain combines TRBV28 with TRBJ2-7, with 7 bases aligning to TRBD1. Germline values: CDR1 MDHEN, CDR2 SYDVKM. The CDR3 has 15 amino acids.

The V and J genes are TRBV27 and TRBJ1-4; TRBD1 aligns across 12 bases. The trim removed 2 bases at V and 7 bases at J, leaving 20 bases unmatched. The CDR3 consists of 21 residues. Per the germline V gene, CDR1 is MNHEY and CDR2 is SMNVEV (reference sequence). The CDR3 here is CASSLVDHGTGGEVSVEKLFF. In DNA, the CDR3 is TGTGCCAGCAGTTTAGTTGATCACGGGACAGGGGGCGAGGTCAGCGTTGAAAAACTGTTTTTT. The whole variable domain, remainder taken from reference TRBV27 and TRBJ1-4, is EAQVTQNPRYLITVTGKKLTVTCSQNMNHEYMSWYRQDPGLGLRQIYYSMNVEVTDKGDVPEGYKVSRKEKRNFPLILESPSPNQTSLYFCASSLVDHGTGGEVSVEKLFFGSGTQLSVL.

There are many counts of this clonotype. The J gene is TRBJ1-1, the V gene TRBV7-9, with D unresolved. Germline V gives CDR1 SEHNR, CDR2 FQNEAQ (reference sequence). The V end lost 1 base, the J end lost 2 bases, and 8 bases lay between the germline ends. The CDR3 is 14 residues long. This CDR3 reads CASSLGSINTEAFF. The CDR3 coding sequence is TGTGCCAGCAGCTTAGGGTCCATAAACACTGAAGCTTTCTTT.

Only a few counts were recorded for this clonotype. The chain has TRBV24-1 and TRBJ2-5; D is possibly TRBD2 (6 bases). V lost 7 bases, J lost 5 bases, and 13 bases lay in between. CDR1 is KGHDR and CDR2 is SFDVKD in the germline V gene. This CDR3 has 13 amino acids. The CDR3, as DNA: TGTGCCACCAGGTCGGGAGCTGGGGAGACCCAGTACTTC. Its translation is CATRSGAGETQYF.

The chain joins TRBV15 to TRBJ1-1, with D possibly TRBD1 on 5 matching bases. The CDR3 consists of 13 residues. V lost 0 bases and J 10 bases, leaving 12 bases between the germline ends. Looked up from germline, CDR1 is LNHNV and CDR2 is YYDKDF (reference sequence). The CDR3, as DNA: TGTGCCACCAGCAGAGATCGAGGGGTGGGAGCTTTCTTT. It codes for CATSRDRGVGAFF.

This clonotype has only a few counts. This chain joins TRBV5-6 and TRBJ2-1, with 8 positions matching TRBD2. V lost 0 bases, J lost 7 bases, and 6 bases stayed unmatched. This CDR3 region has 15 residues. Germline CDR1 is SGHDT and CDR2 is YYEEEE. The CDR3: CASSLVTGGRNEQFF. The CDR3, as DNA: TGTGCCAGCAGCTTGGTGACGGGGGGGCGGAATGAGCAGTTCTTC. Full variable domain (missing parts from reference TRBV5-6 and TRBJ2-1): DAGVTQSPTHLIKTRGQQVTLRCSPKSGHDTVSWYQQALGQGPQFIFQYYEEEERQRGNFPDRFSGHQFPNYSSELNVNALLLGDSALYLCASSLVTGGRNEQFFGPGTRLTVL.

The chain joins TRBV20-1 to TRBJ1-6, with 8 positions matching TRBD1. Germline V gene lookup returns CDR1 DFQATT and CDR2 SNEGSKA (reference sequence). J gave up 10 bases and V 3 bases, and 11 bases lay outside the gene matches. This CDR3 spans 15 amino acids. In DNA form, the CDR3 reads TGCAGTGCTAGGGGCACCGGGACAGGAAGCTCACCCCTCCACTTT. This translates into CSARGTGTGSSPLHF.

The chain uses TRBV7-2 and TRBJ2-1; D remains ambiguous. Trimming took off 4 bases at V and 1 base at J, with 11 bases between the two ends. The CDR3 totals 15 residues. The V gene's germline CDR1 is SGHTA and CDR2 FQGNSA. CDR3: CASSYHLPSYNEQFF. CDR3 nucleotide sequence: TGTGCCAGCAGCTACCATCTACCGTCCTACAATGAGCAGTTCTTC.

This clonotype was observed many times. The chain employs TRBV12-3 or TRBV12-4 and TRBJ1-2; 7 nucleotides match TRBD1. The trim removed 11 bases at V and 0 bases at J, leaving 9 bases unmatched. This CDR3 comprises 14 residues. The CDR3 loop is CASQRGHTNYGYTF. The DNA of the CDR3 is TGTGCCTCCCAAAGGGGGCATACTAACTATGGCTACACCTTC.

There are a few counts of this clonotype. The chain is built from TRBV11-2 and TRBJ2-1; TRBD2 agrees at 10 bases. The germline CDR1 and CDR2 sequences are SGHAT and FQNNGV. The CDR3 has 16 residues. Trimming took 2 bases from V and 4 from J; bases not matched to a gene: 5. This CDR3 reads CASSLTIAGGYNEQFF. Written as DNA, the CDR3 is TGTGCCAGCAGCTTAACTATAGCGGGGGGTTACAATGAGCAGTTCTTC.

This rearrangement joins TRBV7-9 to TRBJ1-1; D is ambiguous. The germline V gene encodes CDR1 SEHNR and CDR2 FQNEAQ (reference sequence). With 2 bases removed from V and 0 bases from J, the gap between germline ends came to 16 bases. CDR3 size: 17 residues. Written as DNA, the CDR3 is TGTGCCAGCAGCTTATTTCCCCGGCAGTCACTGAACACTGAAGCTTTCTTT. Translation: CASSLFPRQSLNTEAFF. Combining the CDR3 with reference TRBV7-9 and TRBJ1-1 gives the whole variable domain DTGVSQNPRHKITKRGQNVTFRCDPISEHNRLYWYRQTLGQGPEFLTYFQNEAQLEKSRLLSDRFSAERPKGSFSTLEIQRTEQGDSAMYLCASSLFPRQSLNTEAFFGQGTRLTVV.

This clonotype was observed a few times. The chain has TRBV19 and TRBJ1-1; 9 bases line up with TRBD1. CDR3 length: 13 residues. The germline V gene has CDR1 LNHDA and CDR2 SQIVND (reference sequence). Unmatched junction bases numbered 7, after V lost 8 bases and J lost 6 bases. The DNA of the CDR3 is TGTGCCAGTGCCCGGGACAGGGCCCCTGAAGCTTTCTTT. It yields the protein CASARDRAPEAFF.

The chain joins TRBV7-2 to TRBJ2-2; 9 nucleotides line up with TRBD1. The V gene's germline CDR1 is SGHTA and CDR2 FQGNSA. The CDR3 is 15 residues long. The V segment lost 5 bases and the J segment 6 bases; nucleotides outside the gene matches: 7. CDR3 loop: CASSPQGARAGELFF. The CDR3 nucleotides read TGTGCCAGCAGCCCACAGGGGGCTAGGGCCGGGGAGCTGTTTTTT.

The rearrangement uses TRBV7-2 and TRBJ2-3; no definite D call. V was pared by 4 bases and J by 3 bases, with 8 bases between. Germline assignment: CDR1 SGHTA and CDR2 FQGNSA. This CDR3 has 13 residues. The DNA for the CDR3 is TGTGCCAGCAGCTCTGGGAAGACAGATACGCAGTATTTT. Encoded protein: CASSSGKTDTQYF.

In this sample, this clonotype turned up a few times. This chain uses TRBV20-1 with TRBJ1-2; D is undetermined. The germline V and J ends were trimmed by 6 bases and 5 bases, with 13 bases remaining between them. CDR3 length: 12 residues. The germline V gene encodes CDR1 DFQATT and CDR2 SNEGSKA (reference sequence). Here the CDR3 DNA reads TGCAGTGCCTTACAAGCGGGATATGGCTACACCTTC. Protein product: CSALQAGYGYTF.

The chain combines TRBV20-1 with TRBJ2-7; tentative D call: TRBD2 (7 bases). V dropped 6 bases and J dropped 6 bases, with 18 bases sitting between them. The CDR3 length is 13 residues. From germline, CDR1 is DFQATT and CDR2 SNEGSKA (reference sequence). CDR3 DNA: TGCAGTGCAGGGGGGGACCCCTCTTCCGAGCAGTACTTC. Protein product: CSAGGDPSSEQYF.

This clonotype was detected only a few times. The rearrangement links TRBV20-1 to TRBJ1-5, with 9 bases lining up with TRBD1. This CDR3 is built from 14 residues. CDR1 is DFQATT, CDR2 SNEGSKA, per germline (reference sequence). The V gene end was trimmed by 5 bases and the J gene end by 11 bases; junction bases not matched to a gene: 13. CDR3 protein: CSAPGQGPRMTQHF. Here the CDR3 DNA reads TGCAGTGCTCCCGGACAGGGGCCTCGCATGACCCAGCATTTT.

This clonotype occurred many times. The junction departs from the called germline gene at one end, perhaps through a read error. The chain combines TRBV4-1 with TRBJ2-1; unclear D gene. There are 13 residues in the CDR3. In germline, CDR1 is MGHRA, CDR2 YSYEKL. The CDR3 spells CASSQDYGLDNCF. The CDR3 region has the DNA TGCGCCAGCAGCCAAGATTACGGGCTAGACAATTGCTTC.

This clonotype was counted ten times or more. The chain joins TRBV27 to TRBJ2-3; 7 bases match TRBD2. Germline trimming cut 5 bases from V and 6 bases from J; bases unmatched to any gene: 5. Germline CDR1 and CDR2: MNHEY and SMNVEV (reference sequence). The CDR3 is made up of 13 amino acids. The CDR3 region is CASSTTGGDTQYF. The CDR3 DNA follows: TGTGCCAGCAGTACAACCGGGGGGGATACGCAGTATTTT.

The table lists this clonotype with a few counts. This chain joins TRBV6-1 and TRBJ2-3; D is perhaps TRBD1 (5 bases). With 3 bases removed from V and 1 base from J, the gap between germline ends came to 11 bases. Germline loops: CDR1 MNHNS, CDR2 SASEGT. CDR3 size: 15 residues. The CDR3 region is CASSEDGHRTDTQYF. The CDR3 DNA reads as TGTGCCAGCAGTGAGGACGGACATCGCACAGATACGCAGTATTTT.

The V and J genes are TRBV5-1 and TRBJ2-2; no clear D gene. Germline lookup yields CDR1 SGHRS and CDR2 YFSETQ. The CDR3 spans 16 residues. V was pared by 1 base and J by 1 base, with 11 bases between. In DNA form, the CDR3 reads TGCGCCAGCAGCTTGAACCCAGGCCGGAACACCGGGGAGCTGTTTTTT. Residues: CASSLNPGRNTGELFF.

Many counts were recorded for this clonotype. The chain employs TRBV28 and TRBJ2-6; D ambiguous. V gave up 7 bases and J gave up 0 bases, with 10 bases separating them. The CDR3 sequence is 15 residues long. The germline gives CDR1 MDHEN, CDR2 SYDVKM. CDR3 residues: CASTDGRSGANVLTF. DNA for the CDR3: TGTGCCAGCACTGACGGACGCTCTGGGGCCAACGTCCTGACTTTC.

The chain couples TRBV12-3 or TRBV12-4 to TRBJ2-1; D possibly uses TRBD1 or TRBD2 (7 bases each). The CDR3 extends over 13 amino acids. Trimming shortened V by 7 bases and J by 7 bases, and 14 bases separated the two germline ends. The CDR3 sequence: CASTQGGGNEQFF. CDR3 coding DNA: TGTGCCAGCACCCAGGGGGGGGGGAATGAGCAGTTCTTC.

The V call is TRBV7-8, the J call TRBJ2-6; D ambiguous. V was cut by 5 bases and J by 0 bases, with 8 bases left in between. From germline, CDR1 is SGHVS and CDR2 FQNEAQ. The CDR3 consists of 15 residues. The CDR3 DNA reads TGTGCCAGCAGCCCAGAACCCTCTGGGGCCAACGTCCTGACTTTC. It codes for CASSPEPSGANVLTF.

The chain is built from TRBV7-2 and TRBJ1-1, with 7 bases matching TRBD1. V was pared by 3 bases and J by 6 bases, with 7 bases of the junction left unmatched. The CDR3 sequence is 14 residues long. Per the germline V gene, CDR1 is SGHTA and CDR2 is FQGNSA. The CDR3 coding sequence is TGTGCCAGCAGCTTTGCACAGGGGTTAGCTGAAGCTTTCTTT. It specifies CASSFAQGLAEAFF.

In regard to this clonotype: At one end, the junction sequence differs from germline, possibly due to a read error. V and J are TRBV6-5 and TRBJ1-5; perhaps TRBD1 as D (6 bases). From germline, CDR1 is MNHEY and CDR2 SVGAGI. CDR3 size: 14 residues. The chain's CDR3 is CASSSQGSSQPQHF. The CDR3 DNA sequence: TGTGCCAGCAGTTCACAGGGAAGCAGTCAGCCCCAGCATTTT.

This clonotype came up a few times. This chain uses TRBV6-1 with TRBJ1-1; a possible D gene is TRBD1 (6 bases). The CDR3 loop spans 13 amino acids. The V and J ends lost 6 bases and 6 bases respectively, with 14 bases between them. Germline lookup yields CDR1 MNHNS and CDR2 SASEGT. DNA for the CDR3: TGTGCCAGCAGCCCCGGGGGGCTCGCTGAAGCTTTCTTT. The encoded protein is CASSPGGLAEAFF.

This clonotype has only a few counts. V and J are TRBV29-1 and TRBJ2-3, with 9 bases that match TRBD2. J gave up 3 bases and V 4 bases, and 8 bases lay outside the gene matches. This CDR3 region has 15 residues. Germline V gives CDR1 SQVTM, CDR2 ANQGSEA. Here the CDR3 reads CSVGDLAGRTDTQYF. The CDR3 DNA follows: TGCAGCGTTGGGGACCTAGCGGGAAGAACAGATACGCAGTATTTT.